Following are 17 T cell receptor beta chains from one sample sequenced in a study of control samples from healthy donors and cancer patients. TCRdb's copy holds only in-frame clones and misses some; the assay was immunoSEQ multiplex PCR. The data contain some 170,000 clones, 96% of them singletons. The sequenced sample was blood. The receptors stem from a woman under 40 in good health.

In its sample, this clone was seen once. The chain carries TRBV5-1 and TRBJ1-1, with no clear D. V gave up 1 base and J gave up 3 bases, with 10 bases separating them. Germline CDR1 SGHRS, CDR2 YFSETQ. The CDR3 consists of 14 residues. As DNA, the CDR3 is TGCGCCAGCAGCTTGCGACCCCAGTACACTGAAGCTTTCTTT. Translated, it gives CASSLRPQYTEAFF.

The gene calls are TRBV5-5 and TRBJ2-1; D gene ambiguous. CDR1 is SGHKS, CDR2 YYEKEE, per germline (reference sequence). This CDR3 comprises 16 residues. V gave up 0 bases and J gave up 15 bases, with 25 bases separating them. CDR3 DNA: TGTGCCAGCAGCTTGGGGTTAGGTTCTGGTCGCCCCTCCCCGTTCTTC. It is translated as CASSLGLGSGRPSPFF.

The genes are TRBV6-4 and TRBJ2-6; D is uncertain. Per the germline V gene, CDR1 is MRHNA and CDR2 is SNTAGT. The CDR3 is made up of 16 amino acids. V lost 1 base and J 0 bases, leaving 7 bases between the germline ends. The CDR3 region has the DNA TGTGCCAGCAGTGACTACCCAGACTCTGGGGCCAACGTCCTGACTTTC. Protein product: CASSDYPDSGANVLTF.

The V gene is TRBV3-1 (or the pseudogene TRBV3-2), the J gene TRBJ2-7, with D unresolved. This CDR3 has 12 residues. In germline, CDR1 is LGHDT, CDR2 YNNKEL (reference sequence). Trimming took 4 bases from V and 2 from J, leaving 6 bases between them. The CDR3 nucleotides read TGTGCCAGCAGCCTTAGGACCTACGAGCAGTACTTC. Amino acids: CASSLRTYEQYF.

The V call is TRBV7-8, the J call TRBJ2-7; 8 bases are shared with TRBD2. Germline trimming cut 3 bases from V and 5 bases from J; bases unmatched to any gene: 12. The germline V gene encodes CDR1 SGHVS and CDR2 FQNEAQ. This CDR3 is 16 amino acids long. For the CDR3, the DNA is TGTGCCAGCAGCTTGGGGAAAGGCGGGGGGTCTGACGAGCAGTACTTC. The encoded protein is CASSLGKGGGSDEQYF. Combining the CDR3 with reference TRBV7-8 and TRBJ2-7 gives the whole variable domain GAGVSQSPRYKVAKRGQDVALRCDPISGHVSLFWYQQALGQGPEFLTYFQNEAQLDKSGLPSDRFFAERPEGSVSTLKIQRTQQEDSAVYLCASSLGKGGGSDEQYFGPGTRLTVT.

The rearrangement links TRBV28 to TRBJ2-3, with 10 bases identical to TRBD2. V lost 2 bases to trimming and J lost 1 base; unmatched junction nucleotides: 0. This CDR3 is built from 15 residues. The germline gives CDR1 MDHEN, CDR2 SYDVKM. CDR3 nucleotide sequence: TGTGCCAGCAGTTTACTAGCGGGAGGCACAGATACGCAGTATTTT. Its protein is CASSLLAGGTDTQYF.

V gene TRBV3-1 (or the pseudogene TRBV3-2) combines with J gene TRBJ2-2, with TRBD1 identical over 9 bases. There are 16 residues in the CDR3. Germline V lookup: CDR1 LGHDT, CDR2 YNNKEL (reference sequence). J was trimmed by 3 bases and V by 6 bases; bases with no gene match: 8. The CDR3: CASRFDRGYDTGELFF. The CDR3 DNA follows: TGTGCCAGCAGGTTCGACAGGGGGTACGACACCGGGGAGCTGTTTTTT.

V gene TRBV2 combines with J gene TRBJ2-5, with 12 nucleotides matching TRBD2. The germline V gene has CDR1 SNHLY and CDR2 FYNNEI. The junction had 5 bases not matched to a gene; V was cut back by 6 bases and J by 0 bases. The CDR3 consists of 16 residues. The DNA for the CDR3 is TGTGCCAGCAGAGGGACTAGCGGGTGGTACCAAGAGACCCAGTACTTC. Protein: CASRGTSGWYQETQYF.

The rearrangement joins TRBV4-1 to TRBJ2-1; TRBD2 matches 8 bases. Germline V lookup: CDR1 MGHRA, CDR2 YSYEKL. There are 15 residues in the CDR3. Trimming removed 0 bases from V and 7 bases from J; junction bases left unmatched: 5. The CDR3 loop is CASSQDAAGDNEQFF. The CDR3 nucleotides read TGCGCCAGCAGCCAAGATGCAGCGGGAGATAATGAGCAGTTCTTC.

The chain is built from TRBV19 and TRBJ2-2, with D possibly being TRBD2 (6 bases). Per germline, CDR1 LNHDA and CDR2 SQIVND (reference sequence). This CDR3 contains 13 residues. V was pared by 9 bases and J by 11 bases, with 19 bases between. The CDR3 DNA follows: TGTGCCAGCACGGGAGCGGGCTCGCGAGAGCTGTTTTTT. This codes for CASTGAGSRELFF.

This clone was seen only once. This chain links TRBV10-3 with TRBJ1-1; TRBD1 matches at 7 bases. J lost 5 bases, V lost 3 bases, and 9 bases had no gene match. Germline CDR1 is ENHRY and CDR2 is SYGVKD. This CDR3 has 15 residues. As DNA, the CDR3 is TGTGCCATCAGTGAATATGGACAGGTGGAAACTGAAGCTTTCTTT. It yields the protein CAISEYGQVETEAFF.

The chain is built from TRBV7-9 and TRBJ1-2, with 9 bases matching TRBD1. V lost 3 bases to trimming and J lost 7 bases; unmatched junction nucleotides: 3. Germline values: CDR1 SEHNR, CDR2 FQNEAQ (reference sequence). The CDR3 contains 13 residues. CDR3 sequence (DNA): TGTGCCAGCAGCTTCGGACAGGGGACTGGCTACACCTTC. Translated: CASSFGQGTGYTF.

CDR3 residues: CAISMNTEAFF. CDR3 coding DNA: TGTGCCATCAGTATGAACACTGAAGCTTTCTTT. The rearrangement uses TRBV10-3 and TRBJ1-1, with unresolved D. Trimming took 5 bases from V and 0 from J, leaving 1 base between them. Germline V gene sequence: CDR1 ENHRY, CDR2 SYGVKD. The CDR3 extends over 11 amino acids.

This rearrangement joins TRBV6-2 or TRBV6-3 to TRBJ2-7; D may be TRBD1 or TRBD2 (6 bases each). Germline V gives CDR1 MNHEY, CDR2 SVGEGT. The CDR3 has 15 residues. The germline V and J ends were trimmed by 4 bases and 2 bases, with 15 bases remaining between them. CDR3 nucleotide sequence: TGTGCCAGCAGTTTGGAGGGGACAACAGCCTACGAGCAGTACTTC. Translation: CASSLEGTTAYEQYF.

The V gene is TRBV7-9, the J gene TRBJ2-1, with no clear D. CDR1 is SEHNR, CDR2 FQNEAQ, per germline (reference sequence). V was trimmed by 5 bases and J by 9 bases, leaving 11 bases between them. The CDR3 spans 12 residues. As DNA, the CDR3 is TGTGCCAGCAGCCCAGATGGGGTTGAGCAGTTCTTC. This sequence encodes CASSPDGVEQFF.

This clone was recorded once. V and J are TRBV7-9 and TRBJ2-2, with D possibly matching TRBD2 (5 bases). The CDR3 contains 14 residues. Trimming cost V 5 bases and J 6 bases, with 13 bases left between them. Germline V gene sequence: CDR1 SEHNR, CDR2 FQNEAQ (reference sequence). The CDR3 bases are TGTGCCAGCAGCCCCAGTGGAGGTTCCGGGGAGCTGTTTTTT. Translating it yields CASSPSGGSGELFF.

The CDR3 DNA reads as TGCGCCAGCAGGAGAGGAGGGGGAACTGGGGCCAACGTCCTGACTTTC. It yields the protein CASRRGGGTGANVLTF. The chain links TRBV10-2 to TRBJ2-6, with D perhaps matching TRBD1 or TRBD2 (6 bases each). The CDR3 consists of 16 residues. Germline V gives CDR1 WSHSY, CDR2 SAAADI. Trimming took 6 bases from V and 2 from J, leaving 14 bases between them.